This T cell receptor beta chain derives from a study of T cell responses to AZD1222 COVID-19 vaccine. Notes on the study in general: Nearly half of spike-specific TCRs reportedly target variant regions that are unmutated in the B.1.351 and B.1.1.7 variants. Regions 160-218 and 743-854 held dominance among vaccine-associated CD4 TCRs, which spanned spike. The donors showed a predominance of white British ancestry and of females, with possible underestimation of clonal diversity.

The CDR3 spans 14 residues. V lost 8 bases and J 3 bases, leaving 17 bases between the germline ends. Germline lookup yields CDR1 MNHEY and CDR2 SVGAGI. TCRdb keeps only in-frame clones here, not all; method: immunoSEQ multiplex PCR. The sample lists 250,000 to 300,000 clones; about 94% were seen once. Researchers grouped second doses given at about 4 or about 12 weeks into one pool. For this clone: The antigen remains unidentified.

The starting material was peripheral blood, obtained 28 days after the second AZD1222 dose. The source of this sequence is an adult who received the AZD1222 COVID-19 vaccine. The rearrangement joins TRBV6-5 to TRBJ2-7; D possibly corresponds to TRBD2 (5 bases). The CDR3 DNA reads as TGTGCCAGCCGCCCCCTCGGACTGATCTACGAGCAGTACTTC. The encoded protein is CASRPLGLIYEQYF.